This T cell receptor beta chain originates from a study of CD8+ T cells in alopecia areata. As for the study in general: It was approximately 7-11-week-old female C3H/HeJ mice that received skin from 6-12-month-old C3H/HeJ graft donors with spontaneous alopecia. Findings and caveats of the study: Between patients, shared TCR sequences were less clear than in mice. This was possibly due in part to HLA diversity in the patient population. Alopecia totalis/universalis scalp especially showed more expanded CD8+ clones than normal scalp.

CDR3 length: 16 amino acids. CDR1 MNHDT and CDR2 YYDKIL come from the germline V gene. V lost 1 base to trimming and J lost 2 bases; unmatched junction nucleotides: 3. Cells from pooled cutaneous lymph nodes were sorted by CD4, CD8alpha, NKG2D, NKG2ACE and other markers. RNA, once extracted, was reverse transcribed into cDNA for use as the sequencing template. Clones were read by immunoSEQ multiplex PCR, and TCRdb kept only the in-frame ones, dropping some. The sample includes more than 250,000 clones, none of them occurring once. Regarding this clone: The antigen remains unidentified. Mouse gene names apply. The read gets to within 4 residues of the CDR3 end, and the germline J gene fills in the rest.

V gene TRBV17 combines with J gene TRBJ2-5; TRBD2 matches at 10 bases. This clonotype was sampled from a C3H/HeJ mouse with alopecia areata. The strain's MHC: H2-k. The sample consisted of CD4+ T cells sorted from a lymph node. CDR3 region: CASSRVDWGAQDTQYF. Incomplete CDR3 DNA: TGTGCTAGCAGTAGAGTCGACTGGGGGGCCCAAGAC.